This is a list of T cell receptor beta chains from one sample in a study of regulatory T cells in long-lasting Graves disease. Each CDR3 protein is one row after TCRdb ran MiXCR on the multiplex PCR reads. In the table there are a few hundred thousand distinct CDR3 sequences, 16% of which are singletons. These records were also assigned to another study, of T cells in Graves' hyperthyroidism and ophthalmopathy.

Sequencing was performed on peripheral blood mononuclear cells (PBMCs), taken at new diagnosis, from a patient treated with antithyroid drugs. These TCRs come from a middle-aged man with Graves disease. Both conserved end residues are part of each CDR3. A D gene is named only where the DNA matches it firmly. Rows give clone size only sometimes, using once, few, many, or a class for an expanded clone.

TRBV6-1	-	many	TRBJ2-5	TGTGCCAGCAGGCGGAGGACAGTCCAAGAGACCCAGTACTTC	CASRRRTVQETQYF
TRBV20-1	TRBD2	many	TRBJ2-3	TGCAGTGCTAGAGATCGCGTACTAGCGGGCACAGATACGCAGTATTTT	CSARDRVLAGTDTQYF
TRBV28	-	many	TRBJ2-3	TGTGCCAGCAGTTTCGGCAGGGCGTACACAGATACGCAGTATTTT	CASSFGRAYTDTQYF
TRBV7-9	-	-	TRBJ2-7	TGTGCCAGCAGCCAGCGGGCGGTCCACGAGCAGTACTTC	CASSQRAVHEQYF
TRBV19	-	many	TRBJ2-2	TGTGCCAGTAGTATTTGGGCAGCGGTCTCCGGGGAGCTGTTTTTT	CASSIWAAVSGELFF
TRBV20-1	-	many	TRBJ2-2	TGCAGTGCCGATGGGAACACCGGGGAGCTGTTTTTT	CSADGNTGELFF
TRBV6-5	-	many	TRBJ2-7	TGTGCCAGCAGTTACTCGGGACACCCAACCTACGAGCAGTACTTC	CASSYSGHPTYEQYF
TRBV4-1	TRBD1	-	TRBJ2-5	TGCGCCAGCAGCCAAGCCGCAGGGGGCGGAGAGACCCAGTACTTC	CASSQAAGGGETQYF
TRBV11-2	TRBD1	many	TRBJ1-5	TGTGCCAGCAGCTTAGGACAGGGAATATACCAGCCCCAGCATTTT	CASSLGQGIYQPQHF
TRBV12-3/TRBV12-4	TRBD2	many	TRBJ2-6	TGTGCCAGCAGTTTAGTAGGCGGGGGGCCGGCTAACGTCCTGACTTTC	CASSLVGGGPANVLTF
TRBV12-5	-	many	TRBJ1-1	TGTGCTAGTGGTTTGGTACTGGGGGCTGGTAACACTGAAGCTTTCTTT	CASGLVLGAGNTEAFF
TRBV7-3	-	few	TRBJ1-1	TGTGCCAGCAGCCCCACAGGTCTGCTGAGCACTGAAGCTTTCTTT	CASSPTGLLSTEAFF
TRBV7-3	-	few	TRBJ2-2	TGTGCCAGCAGCTTAACGCCACCGTTGGACACCGGGGAGCTGTTTTTT	CASSLTPPLDTGELFF
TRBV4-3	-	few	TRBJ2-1	TGCGCCAGCAGCCAAGACTCTTTCATTAACAGCCCCTATTACAATGAGCAGTTCTTC	CASSQDSFINSPYYNEQFF
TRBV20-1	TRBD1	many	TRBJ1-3	TGCAGTGCTAGGCAGGGGGGCGGAAACACCATATATTTT	CSARQGGGNTIYF
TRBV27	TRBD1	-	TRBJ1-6	TGTGCCAGCAGTGCCGGACAGGGAAACTCCTATAATTCACCCCTCCACTTT	CASSAGQGNSYNSPLHF
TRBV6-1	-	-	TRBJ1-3	TGTGCCAGCAATTCCGGACAGACTGGAAACACCATATATTTT	CASNSGQTGNTIYF
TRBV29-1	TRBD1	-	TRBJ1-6	TGCAGCGTTTCGACAGGGGATTCACCCCTCCACTTT	CSVSTGDSPLHF
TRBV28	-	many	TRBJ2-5	TGTGCCAGCAGTTTTCAATATGAGACCCAGTACTTC	CASSFQYETQYF
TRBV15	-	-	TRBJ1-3	TGTGCCACCAGCCTGGGGAGGGGCGCTGGAAACACCATATATTTT	CATSLGRGAGNTIYF
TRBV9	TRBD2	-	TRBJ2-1	TGTGCCAGCAGCGAAAGCTATACTAGCGGGGAGAACAATGAGCAGTTCTTC	CASSESYTSGENNEQFF
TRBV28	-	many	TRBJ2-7	TGTGCCAGCAGCTTGGGCGGTCGGACTCGGTACGAGCAGTACTTC	CASSLGGRTRYEQYF
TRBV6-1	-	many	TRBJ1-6	TGTGCCAGCAGTGAAAGTGGGGGGGGGAATTCACCCCTCCACTTT	CASSESGGGNSPLHF
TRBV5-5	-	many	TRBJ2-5	TGTGCCAGCAGCTTGGCCCTGGAGGAAGAGACCCAGTACTTC	CASSLALEEETQYF
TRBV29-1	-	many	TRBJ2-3	TGCAGCGTAGAGTGGGGAGATACGCAGTATTTT	CSVEWGDTQYF
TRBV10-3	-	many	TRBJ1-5	TGTGCCATCAGTGACCCAGGGGATCAGCCCCAGCATTTT	CAISDPGDQPQHF
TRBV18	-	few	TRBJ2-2	TGTGCCACAACCCCCGCAGGCGCCGGGGCGAACACCGGGGAGCTGTTTTTT	CATTPAGAGANTGELFF
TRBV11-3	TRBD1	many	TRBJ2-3	TGTGCCAGCAGCTCCGGGACAGGGGGGACAGATACGCAGTATTTT	CASSSGTGGTDTQYF
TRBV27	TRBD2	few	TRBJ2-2	TGTGCCAGCCGGCGACTAGCGGGGGCCCAAGAGAACACCGGGGAGCTGTTTTTT	CASRRLAGAQENTGELFF
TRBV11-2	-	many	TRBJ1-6	TGTGCCAGCAGCTTAAACCCCTCGGGGGTGGATTCACCCCTCCACTTT	CASSLNPSGVDSPLHF
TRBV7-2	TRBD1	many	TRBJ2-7	TGTGCCAGCACTGGGACAGGGGGCTACGAGCAGTACTTC	CASTGTGGYEQYF
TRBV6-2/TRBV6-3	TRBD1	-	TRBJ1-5	TGTGCCAGCAGTTATGAGACAGGGGGCTTCACGCCCCAGCATTTT	CASSYETGGFTPQHF
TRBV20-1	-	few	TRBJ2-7	TGCAGTGCTAGATTGCCGGGACGGAGCTCCTACGAGCAGTACTTC	CSARLPGRSSYEQYF
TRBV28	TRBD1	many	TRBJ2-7	TGTGCCAGCAGTTTATGGGGACAGGGAGTATACGAGCAGTACTTC	CASSLWGQGVYEQYF
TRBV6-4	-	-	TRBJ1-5	TGTGCGCAAGCCCACTGGGGTTGGAGTCAGCCCCAGCATTTT	CAQAHWGWSQPQHF
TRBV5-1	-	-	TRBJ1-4	TGCGCCAGCAGCAGGACGCGGACGGTAGGGAATGAAAAACTGTTTTTT	CASSRTRTVGNEKLFF
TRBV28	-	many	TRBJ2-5	TGTGCCAGCAGCACAACCGGGACGGGTAAAGAGACCCAGTACTTC	CASSTTGTGKETQYF
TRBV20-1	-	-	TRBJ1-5	TGCAGTGCTAGAAGGGGTGACAACCAGCCCCAGCATTTT	CSARRGDNQPQHF
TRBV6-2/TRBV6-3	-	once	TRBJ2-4	TGTGCCAGCAGTTTTAAAGGGACACCTTTTCACCTAGCCAAAAACATTCAGTACTTC	CASSFKGTPFHLAKNIQYF
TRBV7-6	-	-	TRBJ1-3	TGTGCCAGCAGCTTATGGCCACAAGGGTTTGGAAACACCATATATTTT	CASSLWPQGFGNTIYF
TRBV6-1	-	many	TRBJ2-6	TGTGCCAGCAGTGGGACAGCGACTGGGGCCAACGTCCTGACTTTC	CASSGTATGANVLTF
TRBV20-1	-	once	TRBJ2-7	TGCAGTGCAAGGGGGGGCCCCCTTCCTGGTGAGCAGTACTTC	CSARGGPLPGEQYF
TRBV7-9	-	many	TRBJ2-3	TGTGCCAGCAGCCCTCTGGCAGCCACAGATACGCAGTATTTT	CASSPLAATDTQYF
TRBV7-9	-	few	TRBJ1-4	TGTGCCAGCACCCAATGGGGGGTATCCGGGGAAAAACTGTTTTTT	CASTQWGVSGEKLFF
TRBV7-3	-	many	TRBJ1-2	TGTGCCAGCAGCCCCGGCGGGGCCCTTAACTATGGCTACACCTTC	CASSPGGALNYGYTF
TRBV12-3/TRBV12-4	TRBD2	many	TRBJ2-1	TGTGCCAGCAGTTTCTTCCGGGGACTAGGGAGGGGCAATGAGCAGTTCTTC	CASSFFRGLGRGNEQFF
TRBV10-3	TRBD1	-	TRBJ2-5	TGTGCCAGCAGCTCAGGGGGCGGTGAGACCCAGTACTTC	CASSSGGGETQYF
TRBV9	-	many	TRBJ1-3	TGTGCCAGCAGCGTAGGACCATCGGGAGACACCATATATTTT	CASSVGPSGDTIYF
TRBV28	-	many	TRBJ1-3	TGTGCCAGCAGTCCCCCTAATGTTGGGGGGGCCGGAAACACCATATATTTT	CASSPPNVGGAGNTIYF
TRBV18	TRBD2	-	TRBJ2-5	TGTGCCAGCTCGCCGGGGGGGGATCAAGAGACCCAGTACTTC	CASSPGGDQETQYF
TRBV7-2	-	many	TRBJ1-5	TGTGCCAGCAGCTTAGGGGTAGGGTGGGGGATCAATCAGCCCCAGCATTTT	CASSLGVGWGINQPQHF
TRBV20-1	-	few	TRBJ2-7	TGCAGTGCTAGAGATGCGGGGGAGCAGTACTTC	CSARDAGEQYF
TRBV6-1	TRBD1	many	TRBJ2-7	TGTGCCAGCAGTCTAATGACAGGGGGCTCGTACGAGCAGTACTTC	CASSLMTGGSYEQYF